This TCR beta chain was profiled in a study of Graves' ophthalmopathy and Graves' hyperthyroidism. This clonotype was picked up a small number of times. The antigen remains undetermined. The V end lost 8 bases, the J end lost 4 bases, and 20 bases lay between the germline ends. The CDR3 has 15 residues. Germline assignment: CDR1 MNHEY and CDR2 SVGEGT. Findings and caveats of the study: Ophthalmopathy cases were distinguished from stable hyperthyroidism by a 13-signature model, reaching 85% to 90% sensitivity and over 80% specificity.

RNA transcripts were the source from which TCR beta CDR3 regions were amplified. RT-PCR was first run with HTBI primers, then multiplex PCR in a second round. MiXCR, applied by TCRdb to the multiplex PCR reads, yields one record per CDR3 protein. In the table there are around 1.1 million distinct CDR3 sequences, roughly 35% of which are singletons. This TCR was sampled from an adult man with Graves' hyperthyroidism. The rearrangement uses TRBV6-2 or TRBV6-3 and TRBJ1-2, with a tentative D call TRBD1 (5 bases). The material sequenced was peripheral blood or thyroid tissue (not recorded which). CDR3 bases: TGTGCCAGCTACACCGGGCCGGGGGACCGCTATGGCTACACCTTC. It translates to CASYTGPGDRYGYTF.